A selection of T cell receptor beta chains follows, all from one sample in a study of blood T cell repertoires in COVID-19. The method was immunoSEQ multiplex PCR; TCRdb's version includes in-frame clones alone and lacks a portion of them. The sample has around 130,000 clones; around 80% are singletons. Sequencing used peripheral blood. The receptors were sampled from a woman aged 55-70 years with acute or convalescent COVID-19. CDR3s include the opening cysteine and the closing phenylalanine or tryptophan. D genes are given only for firm matches. A row's size may be missing; if present it is once, few, many or a size class.

CDR3aa: CASTRTGRASYASGYTF
CDR3nt: TGTGCCAGTACCAGGACAGGGAGGGCCTCATACGCTAGCGGCTACACCTTC
abundance: few
v_gene: TRBV19
j_gene: TRBJ1-2
d_gene: TRBD1

CDR3aa: CASSAGTVNSPLHF
CDR3nt: TGTGCCAGCAGCGCAGGGACAGTTAATTCACCCCTCCACTTT
abundance: .
v_gene: TRBV9
j_gene: TRBJ1-6
d_gene: TRBD1

CDR3aa: CASSFDRGTFARNTEAFF
CDR3nt: TGTGCCAGCAGTTTCGACAGGGGGACCTTCGCCAGGAACACTGAAGCTTTCTTT
abundance: few
v_gene: TRBV14
j_gene: TRBJ1-1
d_gene: TRBD1

CDR3aa: CASSEGTGGSGNTIYF
CDR3nt: TGCGCCAGCAGTGAGGGGACAGGGGGCTCTGGAAACACCATATATTTT
abundance: few
v_gene: TRBV10-2
j_gene: TRBJ1-3
d_gene: TRBD1

CDR3aa: CASSLKGASTDTQYF
CDR3nt: TGTGCCAGCAGCTTGAAGGGGGCAAGCACAGATACGCAGTATTTT
abundance: .
v_gene: TRBV13
j_gene: TRBJ2-3
d_gene: TRBD1

CDR3aa: CASSLRGQSKETQYF
CDR3nt: TGCGCCAGCAGCTTGAGAGGGCAAAGTAAAGAGACCCAGTACTTC
abundance: once
v_gene: TRBV5-1
j_gene: TRBJ2-5
d_gene: .

CDR3aa: CASSLASSGVRDTQYF
CDR3nt: TGCGCCAGCAGCTTGGCCAGTAGCGGGGTCAGAGATACGCAGTATTTT
abundance: few
v_gene: TRBV5-1
j_gene: TRBJ2-3
d_gene: TRBD2

CDR3aa: CASSLGDYEQYF
CDR3nt: TGTGCCAGCAGTCTAGGCGACTACGAGCAGTACTTC
abundance: .
v_gene: TRBV6-2/TRBV6-3
j_gene: TRBJ2-7
d_gene: .

CDR3aa: CASSSGQANTEAFF
CDR3nt: TGCGCCAGCAGTTCGGGACAAGCGAACACTGAAGCTTTCTTT
abundance: .
v_gene: TRBV5-1
j_gene: TRBJ1-1
d_gene: .

CDR3aa: CSASGDISQYF
CDR3nt: TGCAGTGCTAGTGGGGACATCTCCCAGTACTTC
abundance: .
v_gene: TRBV20-1
j_gene: TRBJ2-5
d_gene: .

CDR3aa: CAIKVRDTNYGYTF
CDR3nt: TGTGCCATCAAGGTACGGGACACCAACTATGGCTACACCTTC
abundance: .
v_gene: TRBV10-3
j_gene: TRBJ1-2
d_gene: .

CDR3aa: CASSQTPKETQYF
CDR3nt: TGCGCCAGCAGCCAAACTCCGAAAGAGACCCAGTACTTC
abundance: .
v_gene: TRBV4-1
j_gene: TRBJ2-5
d_gene: .

CDR3aa: CATSELDSNTGELFF
CDR3nt: TGTGCCACCAGTGAACTCGACAGCAACACCGGGGAGCTGTTTTTT
abundance: .
v_gene: TRBV24-1
j_gene: TRBJ2-2
d_gene: .

CDR3aa: CATSRVLGTAYGYTF
CDR3nt: TGTGCCACCAGCAGAGTGCTCGGGACAGCCTATGGCTACACCTTC
abundance: once
v_gene: TRBV15
j_gene: TRBJ1-2
d_gene: TRBD1

CDR3aa: CASSIRRQGGLNTGELFF
CDR3nt: TGTGCCAGTAGTATACGTCGCCAGGGAGGGCTTAACACCGGGGAGCTGTTTTTT
abundance: .
v_gene: TRBV19
j_gene: TRBJ2-2
d_gene: TRBD2

CDR3aa: CASSLAEGRPRGAFF
CDR3nt: TGTGCCAGCAGCTTAGCGGAGGGGAGGCCCCGAGGAGCTTTCTTT
abundance: .
v_gene: TRBV7-8
j_gene: TRBJ1-1
d_gene: .

CDR3aa: CASSEAYRGDQPQHF
CDR3nt: TGTGCCAGCAGTGAAGCCTACAGGGGTGATCAGCCCCAGCATTTT
abundance: .
v_gene: TRBV2
j_gene: TRBJ1-5
d_gene: TRBD1

CDR3aa: CASSVQGDTEAFF
CDR3nt: TGTGCCAGCAGCGTACAGGGGGACACTGAAGCTTTCTTT
abundance: .
v_gene: TRBV7-9
j_gene: TRBJ1-1
d_gene: TRBD1

CDR3aa: CASSLWTVGRNTEAFF
CDR3nt: TGTGCCAGCAGCTTATGGACAGTGGGTCGGAACACTGAAGCTTTCTTT
abundance: .
v_gene: TRBV7-2
j_gene: TRBJ1-1
d_gene: .

CDR3aa: CASSPWTGGSNTEAFF
CDR3nt: TGTGCCAGCAGCCCTTGGACAGGAGGTTCGAACACTGAAGCTTTCTTT
abundance: .
v_gene: TRBV3-1/TRBV3-2
j_gene: TRBJ1-1
d_gene: TRBD1

CDR3aa: CASRQGTYTEAFF
CDR3nt: TGTGCCAGTCGACAGGGTACGTACACTGAAGCTTTCTTT
abundance: once
v_gene: TRBV19
j_gene: TRBJ1-1
d_gene: TRBD1

CDR3aa: CATSDGQNYGYTF
CDR3nt: TGTGCCACCAGTGATGGACAGAACTATGGCTACACCTTC
abundance: .
v_gene: TRBV24-1
j_gene: TRBJ1-2
d_gene: .

CDR3aa: CASSRPTGNTEAFF
CDR3nt: TGTGCCAGCAGCCGACCTACAGGGAACACTGAAGCTTTCTTT
abundance: .
v_gene: TRBV5-4
j_gene: TRBJ1-1
d_gene: .

CDR3aa: CASSKARGRNTQYF
CDR3nt: TGTGCCAGCAGCAAAGCCCGCGGTCGGAATACGCAGTATTTT
abundance: .
v_gene: TRBV21-1
j_gene: TRBJ2-3
d_gene: .

CDR3aa: CATPPMGGEKLFF
CDR3nt: TGTGCCACCCCCCCTATGGGGGGTGAAAAACTGTTTTTT
abundance: .
v_gene: TRBV24-1
j_gene: TRBJ1-4
d_gene: .

CDR3aa: CASSRDSRGTEAFF
CDR3nt: TGTGCCAGCAGTCGGGACAGTAGAGGCACTGAAGCTTTCTTT
abundance: .
v_gene: TRBV6-5
j_gene: TRBJ1-1
d_gene: TRBD1

CDR3aa: CASSPGQGGEKLFF
CDR3nt: TGCGCCAGCAGCCCGGGACAGGGCGGCGAAAAACTGTTTTTT
abundance: .
v_gene: TRBV5-1
j_gene: TRBJ1-4
d_gene: TRBD1

CDR3aa: CASSPRGTTNEQFF
CDR3nt: TGTGCCAGCTCACCACGTGGGACAACCAATGAGCAGTTCTTC
abundance: .
v_gene: TRBV18
j_gene: TRBJ2-1
d_gene: .

CDR3aa: CASSPRPGAYYGYTF
CDR3nt: TGTGCCAGCAGCCCTAGGCCAGGGGCCTACTATGGCTACACCTTC
abundance: .
v_gene: TRBV2
j_gene: TRBJ1-2
d_gene: .